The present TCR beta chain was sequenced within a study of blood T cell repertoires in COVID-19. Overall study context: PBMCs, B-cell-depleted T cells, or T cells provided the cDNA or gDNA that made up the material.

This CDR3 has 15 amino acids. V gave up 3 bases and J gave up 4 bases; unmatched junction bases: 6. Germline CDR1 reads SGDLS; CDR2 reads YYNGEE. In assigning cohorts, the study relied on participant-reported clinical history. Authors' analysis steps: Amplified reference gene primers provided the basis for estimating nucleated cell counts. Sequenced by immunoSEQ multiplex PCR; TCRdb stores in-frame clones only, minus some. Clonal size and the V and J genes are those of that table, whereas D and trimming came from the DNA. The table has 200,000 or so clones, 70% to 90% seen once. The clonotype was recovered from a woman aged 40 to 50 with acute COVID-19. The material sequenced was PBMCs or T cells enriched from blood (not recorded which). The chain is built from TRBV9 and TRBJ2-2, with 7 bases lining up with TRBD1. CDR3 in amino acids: CASSAEDRSTGELFF. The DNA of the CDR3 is TGTGCCAGCAGCGCAGAGGACAGGTCCACCGGGGAGCTGTTTTTT.